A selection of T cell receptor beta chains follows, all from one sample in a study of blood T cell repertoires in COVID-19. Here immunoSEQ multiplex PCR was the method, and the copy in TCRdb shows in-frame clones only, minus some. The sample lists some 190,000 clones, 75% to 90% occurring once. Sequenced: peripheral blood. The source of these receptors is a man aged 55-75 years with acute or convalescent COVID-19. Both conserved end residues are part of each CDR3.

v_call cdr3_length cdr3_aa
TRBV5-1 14 CASSLGDGHQPQHF
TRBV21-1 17 CASSKKTGRGNNSPLHF
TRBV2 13 CASISGDNEKLFF
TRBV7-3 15 CASSSSGGLGETQYF
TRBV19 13 CASRGQGERELFF
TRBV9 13 CASSPGVTDTQYF
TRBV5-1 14 CASSLGPGGETQYF
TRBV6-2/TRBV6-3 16 CASSYIGAGASYEQYF
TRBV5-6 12 CASSTGSSEQYF
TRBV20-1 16 CSASNLGGTSDYEQYF
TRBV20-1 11 CSASRDSEQFF
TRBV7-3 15 CASGSSGGLYNEQFF